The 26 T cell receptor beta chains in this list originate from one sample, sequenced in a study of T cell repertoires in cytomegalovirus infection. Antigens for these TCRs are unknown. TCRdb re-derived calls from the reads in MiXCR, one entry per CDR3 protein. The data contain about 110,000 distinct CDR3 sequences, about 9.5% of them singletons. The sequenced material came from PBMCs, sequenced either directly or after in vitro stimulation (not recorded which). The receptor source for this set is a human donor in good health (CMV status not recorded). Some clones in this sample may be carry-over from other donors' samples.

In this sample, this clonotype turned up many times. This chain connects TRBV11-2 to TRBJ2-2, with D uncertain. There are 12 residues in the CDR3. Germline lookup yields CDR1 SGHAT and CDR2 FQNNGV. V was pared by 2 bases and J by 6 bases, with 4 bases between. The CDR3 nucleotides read TGTGCCAGCAGCTTACCGTCCGGGGAGCTGTTTTTT. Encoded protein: CASSLPSGELFF.

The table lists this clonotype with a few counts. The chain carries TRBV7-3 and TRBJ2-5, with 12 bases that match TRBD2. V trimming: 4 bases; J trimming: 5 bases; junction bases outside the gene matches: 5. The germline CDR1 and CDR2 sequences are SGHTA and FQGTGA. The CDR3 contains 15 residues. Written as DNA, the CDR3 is TGTGCCAGCAGCTCAGGACTAGCGGGATATGAGACCCAGTACTTC. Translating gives CASSSGLAGYETQYF.

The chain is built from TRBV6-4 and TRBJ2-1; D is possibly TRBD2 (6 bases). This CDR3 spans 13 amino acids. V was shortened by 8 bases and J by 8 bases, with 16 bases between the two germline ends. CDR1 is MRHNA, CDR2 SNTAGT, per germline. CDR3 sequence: CASRGGRLDEQFF. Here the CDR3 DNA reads TGTGCCAGCCGCGGAGGGAGGCTGGATGAGCAGTTCTTC.

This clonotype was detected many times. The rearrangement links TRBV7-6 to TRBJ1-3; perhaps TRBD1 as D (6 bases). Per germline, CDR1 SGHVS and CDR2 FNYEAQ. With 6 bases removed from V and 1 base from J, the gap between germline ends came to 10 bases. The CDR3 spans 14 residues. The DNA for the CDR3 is TGTGCCAGCAGTATTACAGGGTCTGGAAACACCATATATTTT. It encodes CASSITGSGNTIYF.

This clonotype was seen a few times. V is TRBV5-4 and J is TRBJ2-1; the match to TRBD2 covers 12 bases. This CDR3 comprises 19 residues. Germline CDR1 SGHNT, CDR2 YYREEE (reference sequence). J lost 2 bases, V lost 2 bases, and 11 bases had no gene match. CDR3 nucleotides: TGTGCCAGCAGCTTAGGACTAGCGGGGCTCACAGATCCCTACAATGAGCAGTTCTTC. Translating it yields CASSLGLAGLTDPYNEQFF.

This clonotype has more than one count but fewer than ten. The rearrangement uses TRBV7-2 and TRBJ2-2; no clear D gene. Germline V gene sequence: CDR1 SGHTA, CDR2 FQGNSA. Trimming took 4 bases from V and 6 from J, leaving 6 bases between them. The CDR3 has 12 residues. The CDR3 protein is CASSWKAGELFF. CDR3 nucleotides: TGTGCCAGCAGCTGGAAGGCCGGGGAGCTGTTTTTT.

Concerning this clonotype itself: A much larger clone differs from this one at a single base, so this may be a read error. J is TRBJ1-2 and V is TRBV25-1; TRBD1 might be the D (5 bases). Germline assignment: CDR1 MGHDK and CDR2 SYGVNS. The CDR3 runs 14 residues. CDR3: CACSEAGGDYGYTF. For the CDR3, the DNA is TGTGCCTGCAGTGAAGCGGGGGGGGACTATGGCTACACCTTC.

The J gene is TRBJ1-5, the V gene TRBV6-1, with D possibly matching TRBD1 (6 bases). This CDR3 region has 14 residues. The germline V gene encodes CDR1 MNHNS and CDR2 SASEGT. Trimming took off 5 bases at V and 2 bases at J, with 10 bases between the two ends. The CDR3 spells CASSYRVRNQPQHF. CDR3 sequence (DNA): TGTGCCAGCAGTTACAGGGTACGCAATCAGCCCCAGCATTTT.

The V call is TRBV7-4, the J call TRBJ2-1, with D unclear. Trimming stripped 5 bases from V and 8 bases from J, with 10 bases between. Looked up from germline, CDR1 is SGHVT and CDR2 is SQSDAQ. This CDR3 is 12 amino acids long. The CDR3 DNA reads TGTGCCAGCAGCCCTCAGTCGGATGAGCAGTTCTTC. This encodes CASSPQSDEQFF.

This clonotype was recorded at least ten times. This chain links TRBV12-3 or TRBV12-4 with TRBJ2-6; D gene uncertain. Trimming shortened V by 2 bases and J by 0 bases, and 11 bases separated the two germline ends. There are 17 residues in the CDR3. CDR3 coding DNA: TGTGCCAGCAGTTTATACCGACGGATCTCTGGGGCCAACGTCCTGACTTTC. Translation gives CASSLYRRISGANVLTF.

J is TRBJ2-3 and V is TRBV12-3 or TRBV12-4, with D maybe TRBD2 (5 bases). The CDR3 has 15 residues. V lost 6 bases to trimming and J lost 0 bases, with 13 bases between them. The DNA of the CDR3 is TGTGCCAGCAGGCTAGCTTACTCTAGCACAGATACGCAGTATTTT. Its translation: CASRLAYSSTDTQYF.

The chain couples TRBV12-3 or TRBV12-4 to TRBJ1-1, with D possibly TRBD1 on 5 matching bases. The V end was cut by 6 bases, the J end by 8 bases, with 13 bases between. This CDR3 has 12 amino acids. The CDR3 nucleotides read TGTGCCAGCAGCTTCCTAGGGGCAGAAGCTTTCTTT. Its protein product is CASSFLGAEAFF.

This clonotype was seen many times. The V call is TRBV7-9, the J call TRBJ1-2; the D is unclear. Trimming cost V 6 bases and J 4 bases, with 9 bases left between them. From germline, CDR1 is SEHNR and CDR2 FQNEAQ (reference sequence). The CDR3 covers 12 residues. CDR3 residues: CASRPQVYGYTF. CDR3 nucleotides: TGTGCCAGCAGGCCCCAGGTCTATGGCTACACCTTC.

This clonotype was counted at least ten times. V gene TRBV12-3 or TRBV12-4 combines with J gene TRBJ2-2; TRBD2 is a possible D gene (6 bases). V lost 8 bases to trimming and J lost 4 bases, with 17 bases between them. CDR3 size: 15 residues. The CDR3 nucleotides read TGTGCCAGCCGCCTGACTAGGAGTAGCACCGGGGAGCTGTTTTTT. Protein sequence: CASRLTRSSTGELFF.

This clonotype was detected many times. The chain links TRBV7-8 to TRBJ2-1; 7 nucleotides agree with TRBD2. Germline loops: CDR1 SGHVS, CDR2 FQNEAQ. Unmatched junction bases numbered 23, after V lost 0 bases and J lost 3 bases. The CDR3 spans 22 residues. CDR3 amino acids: CASSLARVGGSPDSSLYNEQFF. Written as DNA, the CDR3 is TGTGCCAGCAGCTTAGCGCGGGTGGGAGGGTCCCCTGATTCGTCCCTCTACAATGAGCAGTTCTTC.

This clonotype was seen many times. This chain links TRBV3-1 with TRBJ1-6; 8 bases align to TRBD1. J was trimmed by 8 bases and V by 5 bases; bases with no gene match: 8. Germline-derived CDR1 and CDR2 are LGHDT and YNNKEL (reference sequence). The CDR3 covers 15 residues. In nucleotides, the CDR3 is TGTGCCAGCAGCTCTCGGACAGGGAGGGATTCACCCCTCCACTTT. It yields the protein CASSSRTGRDSPLHF.

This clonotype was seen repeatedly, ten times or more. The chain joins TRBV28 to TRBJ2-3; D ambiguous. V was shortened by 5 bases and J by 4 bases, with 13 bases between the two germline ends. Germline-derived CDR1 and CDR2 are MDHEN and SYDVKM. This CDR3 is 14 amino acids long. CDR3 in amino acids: CASSHSPRSDTQYF. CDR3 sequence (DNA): TGTGCCAGCAGTCATAGCCCTAGGTCAGATACGCAGTATTTT.

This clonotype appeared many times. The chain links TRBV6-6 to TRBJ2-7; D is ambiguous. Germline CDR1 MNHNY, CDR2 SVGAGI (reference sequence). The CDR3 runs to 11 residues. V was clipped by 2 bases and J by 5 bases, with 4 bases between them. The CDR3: CASSYGDEQYF. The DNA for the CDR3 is TGTGCCAGCAGTTACGGAGACGAGCAGTACTTC.

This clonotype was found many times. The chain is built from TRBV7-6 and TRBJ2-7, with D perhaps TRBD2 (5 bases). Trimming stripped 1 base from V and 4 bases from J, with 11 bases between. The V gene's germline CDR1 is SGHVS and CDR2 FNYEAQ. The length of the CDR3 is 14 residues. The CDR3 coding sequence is TGTGCCAGCAGCTTAGATGAGGGTCCGTACGAGCAGTACTTC. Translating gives CASSLDEGPYEQYF.

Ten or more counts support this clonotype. The CDR3: CASRSTGSSGNTIYF. The CDR3 nucleotides read TGTGCCAGCAGGTCGACTGGGAGCTCTGGAAACACCATATATTTT. The V gene is TRBV11-2, the J gene TRBJ1-3; D is uncertain. CDR3 length: 15 amino acids. V lost 6 bases to trimming and J lost 0 bases, with 12 bases between them. The germline V gene encodes CDR1 SGHAT and CDR2 FQNNGV.

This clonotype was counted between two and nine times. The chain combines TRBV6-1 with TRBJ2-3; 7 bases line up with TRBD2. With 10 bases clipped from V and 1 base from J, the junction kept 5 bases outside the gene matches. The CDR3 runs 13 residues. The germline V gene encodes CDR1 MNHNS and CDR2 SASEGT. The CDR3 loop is CATTSARTDTQYF. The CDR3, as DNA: TGTGCCACCACTAGCGCCCGCACAGATACGCAGTATTTT.

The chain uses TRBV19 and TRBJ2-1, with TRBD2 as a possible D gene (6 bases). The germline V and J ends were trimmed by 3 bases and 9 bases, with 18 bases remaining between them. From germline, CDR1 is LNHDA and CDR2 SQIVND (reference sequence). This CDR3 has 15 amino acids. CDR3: CASSMEGRWYGEQFF. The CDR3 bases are TGTGCCAGTAGTATGGAGGGGCGCTGGTATGGTGAGCAGTTCTTC.

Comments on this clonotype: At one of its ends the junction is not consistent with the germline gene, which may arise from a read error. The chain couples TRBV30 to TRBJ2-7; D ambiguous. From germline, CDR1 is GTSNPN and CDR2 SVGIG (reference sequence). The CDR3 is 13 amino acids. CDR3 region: CTWSGWRTYEQYF. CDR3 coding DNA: TGTACCTGGAGTGGCTGGCGAACCTACGAGCAGTACTTC.

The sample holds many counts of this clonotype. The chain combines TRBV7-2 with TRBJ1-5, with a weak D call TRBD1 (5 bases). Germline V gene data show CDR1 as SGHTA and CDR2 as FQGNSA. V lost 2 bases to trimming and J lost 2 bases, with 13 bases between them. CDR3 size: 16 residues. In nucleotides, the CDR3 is TGTGCCAGCAGCTTATTCGGGGGAGTGGGCAATCAGCCCCAGCATTTT. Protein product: CASSLFGGVGNQPQHF.

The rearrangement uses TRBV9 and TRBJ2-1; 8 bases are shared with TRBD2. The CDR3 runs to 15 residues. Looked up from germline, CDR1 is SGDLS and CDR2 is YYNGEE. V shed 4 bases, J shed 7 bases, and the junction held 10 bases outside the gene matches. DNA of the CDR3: TGTGCCAGCAGCCCAACTCCTTCGGGGGGGAATGAGCAGTTCTTC. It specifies CASSPTPSGGNEQFF.

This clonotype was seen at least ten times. The CDR3 coding sequence is TGTGCCAGCAGTTTAGGGCAGGTGGGTCAGCCCCAGCATTTT. This codes for CASSLGQVGQPQHF. V usage is TRBV27 and J usage is TRBJ1-5; no reliable D call. V shed 2 bases and J shed 6 bases, with 11 bases lying between them. Germline assignment: CDR1 MNHEY and CDR2 SMNVEV (reference sequence). The CDR3 is 14 amino acids.